This TCR beta chain was profiled in a study of CD4 T cells in relation to SARS-CoV-2 and coronaviruses. Study at large: Crossreactive spike epitopes shared across donors were mapped to their HLA restriction. Study conclusions and caveats: Memory recall responses, not primary responses primed in culture, are what the assay detects. Each donor contributed either pre-pandemic or post-infection samples, not both.

TCRdb's copy holds only in-frame clones and misses some; the assay was immunoSEQ multiplex PCR. The sample includes about 59,000 clones, 75% to 90% of them seen just once. The unexposed donors gave CD4+ T cells in about 2011-2019, prior to COVID-19. The CDR3 extends over 15 amino acids. Germline CDR1 KGHSH, CDR2 LQKENI. V was cut by 3 bases and J by 3 bases, with 14 bases left in between. Worth noting for this clone: Its antigen is not identified.

The source of this sequence is a human donor in good health. The source material was memory CD4+ T cells from PBMCs. The chain joins TRBV18 to TRBJ1-1; D uncertain. CDR3 residues: CASSPTPVGHTEAFF. The DNA for the CDR3 is TGTGCCAGCTCACCTACCCCGGTCGGTCACACTGAAGCTTTCTTT. The whole variable domain, remainder taken from reference TRBV18 and TRBJ1-1, is NAGVMQNPRHLVRRRGQEARLRCSPMKGHSHVYWYRQLPEEGLKFMVYLQKENIIDESGMPKERFSAEFPKEGPSILRIQQVVRGDSAAYFCASSPTPVGHTEAFFGQGTRLTVV.